The 24 T cell receptor beta chains below were found in one sample sequenced in a study of T cells in Graves' hyperthyroidism and ophthalmopathy. RNA transcripts yielded amplified TCR beta CDR3 regions. During a first-round RT-PCR of the TCR CDR3, the HTBI primer set was used. TCRdb reprocessed the multiplex PCR reads with MiXCR, giving one entry per CDR3 protein. The sample contains approximately 600,000 distinct CDR3 sequences, around 16% of which appear only once. Specimen: blood. The receptors come from a woman aged 30 to 39 with Graves' hyperthyroidism.

The chain uses TRBV4-1 and TRBJ1-4; D unresolved. The CDR3 spans 15 residues. Trimming removed 0 bases from V and 12 bases from J, with 17 bases in between. Germline values: CDR1 MGHRA, CDR2 YSYEKL. The CDR3 DNA reads TGCGCCAGCAGCCAAGATCTTTTTTTCAAGGCGGAACTGTTTTTT. This codes for CASSQDLFFKAELFF.

Ten or more counts support this clonotype. Here the CDR3 reads CASSQVGRSTDTQYF. CDR3 nucleotides: TGTGCCAGCAGCCAAGTCGGGCGGTCCACAGATACGCAGTATTTT. The chain recombines TRBV3-1 with TRBJ2-3; D is uncertain. CDR1 LGHDT and CDR2 YNNKEL come from the germline V gene (reference sequence). The CDR3 sequence is 15 residues long. The V gene lost 1 base and the J gene lost 2 bases, with 10 bases spanning the gap.

There are many counts of this clonotype. The chain is built from TRBV28 and TRBJ2-1; 10 bases line up with TRBD2. Trimming took 1 base from V and 5 from J; bases not matched to a gene: 2. From germline, CDR1 is MDHEN and CDR2 SYDVKM. This CDR3 is 15 amino acids long. The chain's CDR3 is CASSLFGTSDNEQFF. In nucleotides, the CDR3 is TGTGCCAGCAGTTTATTTGGGACTAGCGACAATGAGCAGTTCTTC. Full variable domain (outside the CDR3, taken from reference TRBV28 and TRBJ2-1): DVKVTQSSRYLVKRTGEKVFLECVQDMDHENMFWYRQDPGLGLRLIYFSYDVKMKEKGDIPEGYSVSREKKERFSLILESASTNQTSMYLCASSLFGTSDNEQFFGPGTRLTVL.

In nucleotides, the CDR3 is TGTGCCAGCAGCCGGACCCTGGAGACCCAGTACTTC. It encodes CASSRTLETQYF. The genes are TRBV11-2 and TRBJ2-5; D remains unclear. V shed 5 bases and J shed 5 bases, with 9 bases lying between them. In germline, CDR1 is SGHAT, CDR2 FQNNGV. The CDR3 length is 12 residues.

The chain uses TRBV20-1 and TRBJ2-2; TRBD2 matches 7 bases. Per germline, CDR1 DFQATT and CDR2 SNEGSKA (reference sequence). The CDR3 is 16 amino acids. The ends lost 0 bases at V and 5 bases at J; junction bases unmatched: 9. The CDR3 is CSARDRASGATGELFF. The CDR3 bases are TGCAGTGCTAGAGATAGGGCTAGCGGAGCGACCGGGGAGCTGTTTTTT.

This clonotype was counted many times. This sequence joins TRBV11-2 and TRBJ1-6; weak D call: TRBD1 (6 bases). CDR1 SGHAT and CDR2 FQNNGV come from the germline V gene. The CDR3 length is 16 residues. V lost 5 bases and J 0 bases, leaving 11 bases between the germline ends. This CDR3 is CASSVTGSSYNSPLHF. The CDR3 region has the DNA TGTGCCAGCAGCGTTACAGGGAGCTCCTATAATTCACCCCTCCACTTT.

In this sample, this clonotype turned up a few times. This chain uses TRBV24-1 with TRBJ2-2; TRBD1 matches at 9 bases. CDR3 length equals 15 residues. Germline V gene sequence: CDR1 KGHDR, CDR2 SFDVKD. With V trimmed by 10 bases and J by 5 bases, 10 bases remained unmatched. This CDR3 reads CATSFPGQGTGELFF. The CDR3 DNA is TGTGCCACTTCTTTCCCGGGACAGGGAACCGGGGAGCTGTTTTTT.

This clonotype was detected only a few times. The chain recombines TRBV28 with TRBJ2-1; D possibly corresponds to TRBD2 (6 bases). The CDR3 sequence is 16 residues long. Trimming removed 3 bases from V and 0 bases from J, with 12 bases in between. The germline V gene has CDR1 MDHEN and CDR2 SYDVKM. Written as DNA, the CDR3 is TGTGCCAGCAGTTTCCCGGGGGAGTTCTCCTACAATGAGCAGTTCTTC. Translated: CASSFPGEFSYNEQFF.

The chain recombines TRBV27 with TRBJ1-4; 10 bases map to TRBD1. V gave up 6 bases and J gave up 4 bases; unmatched junction bases: 5. The germline gives CDR1 MNHEY, CDR2 SMNVEV (reference sequence). The CDR3 runs to 15 residues. The CDR3 region has the DNA TGTGCCAGCAGGACCGGGACAGGGGATAATGAAAAACTGTTTTTT. Translation gives CASRTGTGDNEKLFF.

A remark on this clonotype: A read error is possible here, since a much larger clone lies one base away. This chain connects TRBV18 to TRBJ1-5; D is unresolved. The CDR3 contains 14 residues. Germline CDR1 KGHSH, CDR2 LQKENI. Trimming took off 1 base at V and 10 bases at J, with 14 bases between the two ends. CDR3: CASSPLSDPQPQHF. The CDR3 DNA reads as TGTGCCAGCTCACCACTCTCGGATCCTCAACCCCAGCATTTT.

This clonotype was seen repeatedly, ten times or more. V usage is TRBV12-3 or TRBV12-4 and J usage is TRBJ1-4; D ambiguous. V was trimmed by 7 bases and J by 4 bases, leaving 10 bases between them. CDR3 length: 13 amino acids. CDR3 loop: CASNSLDNEKLFF. In DNA form, the CDR3 reads TGTGCCAGCAACAGCCTCGATAATGAAAAACTGTTTTTT.

The table lists this clonotype with many counts. V usage is TRBV6-1 and J usage is TRBJ1-1; 7 bases agree with TRBD1. Trimming at V came to 5 bases and at J to 3 bases, leaving 9 bases not matched to a gene. The length of the CDR3 is 15 residues. Germline V CDR1 and CDR2: MNHNS, SASEGT. The DNA for the CDR3 is TGTGCCAGCAGTTCCGCGACAGGGTCGGACACTGAAGCTTTCTTT. It is translated as CASSSATGSDTEAFF.

This clonotype was seen only a few times. The chain joins TRBV7-2 to TRBJ2-7; 7 positions agree with TRBD1. Unmatched junction bases numbered 11, after V lost 5 bases and J lost 4 bases. The germline V gene encodes CDR1 SGHTA and CDR2 FQGNSA. CDR3 length: 15 amino acids. CDR3 DNA: TGTGCCAGCAGCCACCTAGGGGGCGAACTATACGAGCAGTACTTC. It codes for CASSHLGGELYEQYF.

Points on this clonotype: The CDR3 carries no conserved terminal phenylalanine or tryptophan, so it likely arises from a read error. The chain links TRBV2 to TRBJ2-7, with 7 bases identical to TRBD2. Trimming cost V 7 bases and J 2 bases; bases outside gene matches: 5. Germline V gives CDR1 SNHLY, CDR2 FYNNEI. This CDR3 contains 13 residues. The CDR3 is CASIGRETYEQYL. The CDR3 DNA sequence: TGTGCCAGCATTGGGCGGGAGACCTACGAGCAGTACCTC.

Comment on this clonotype: One base away lies a much larger clone, so this may be a sequencing read error. The V and J genes are TRBV9 and TRBJ2-3; 9 bases match TRBD1. Germline V gene data show CDR1 as SGDLS and CDR2 as YYNGEE. The CDR3 runs to 15 residues. CDR3 loop: CASSVVGQGTGTQYF. The CDR3 nucleotides are TGTGCCAGCAGCGTAGTGGGACAGGGAACAGGTACGCAGTATTTT.

Note on this clonotype: This may be a read error: a much more frequent sequence differs by one nucleotide. The genes are TRBV10-2 and TRBJ2-1; D might be TRBD2 (5 bases). This CDR3 region has 11 residues. Germline V gene data show CDR1 as WSHSY and CDR2 as SAAADI. The CDR3 reads CTSSEGDEQFF. The CDR3 bases are TGCACCAGCAGTGAGGGTGATGAGCAGTTCTTC.

In this sample, this clonotype turned up a few times. The chain has TRBV7-2 and TRBJ2-1; D tentatively reads TRBD1 or TRBD2 (5 bases each). Trimming took off 4 bases at V and 5 bases at J, with 15 bases between the two ends. The germline gives CDR1 SGHTA, CDR2 FQGNSA. The CDR3 extends over 15 amino acids. This CDR3 reads CASSSGLGADNEQFF. CDR3 in DNA: TGTGCCAGCAGCTCGGGGCTCGGTGCGGACAATGAGCAGTTCTTC.

This clonotype was seen repeatedly, ten times or more. The rearrangement links TRBV6-1 to TRBJ2-1, with a tentative D call TRBD2 (6 bases). Trimming took 2 bases from V and 7 from J, leaving 21 bases between them. Germline CDR1 and CDR2: MNHNS and SASEGT. This CDR3 comprises 17 residues. The chain's CDR3 is CASSESIISLARNEQFF. In nucleotides, the CDR3 is TGTGCCAGCAGTGAAAGTATAATTAGTCTAGCGAGGAATGAGCAGTTCTTC.

This clonotype was picked up many times. The V and J genes are TRBV19 and TRBJ2-3; a weak D match, TRBD1 (6 bases). This CDR3 comprises 14 residues. Trimming shortened V by 5 bases and J by 4 bases, and 13 bases separated the two germline ends. The germline V gene has CDR1 LNHDA and CDR2 SQIVND (reference sequence). This CDR3 reads CASSPRTAADTQYF. DNA of the CDR3: TGTGCCAGTAGTCCCCGGACAGCTGCAGATACGCAGTATTTT.

This clonotype was recorded at least ten times. V gene TRBV5-1 combines with J gene TRBJ2-1; 7 positions agree with TRBD1. The CDR3 totals 15 residues. V lost 4 bases, J lost 5 bases, and 9 bases stayed unmatched. Germline values: CDR1 SGHRS, CDR2 YFSETQ. The CDR3 DNA reads TGCGCCAGCAGCACGACAGGGTCCGGACACAATGAGCAGTTCTTC. Protein: CASSTTGSGHNEQFF.

Turning to this clonotype: A junction end diverges from the germline sequence, so it may reflect a read error. This chain connects TRBV30 to TRBJ2-7; D is unresolved. The CDR3 has 14 residues. Looked up from germline, CDR1 is GTSNPN and CDR2 is SVGIG (reference sequence). The CDR3 DNA is TGTGCCTGGAGAAGTAGCAGCGTCGCCTACGAGCAGTGCTTC. Its protein is CAWRSSSVAYEQCF.

V and J are TRBV6-1 and TRBJ2-5; TRBD2 agrees at 9 bases. The germline V gene encodes CDR1 MNHNS and CDR2 SASEGT. Germline trimming cut 7 bases from V and 4 bases from J; bases unmatched to any gene: 25. The CDR3 runs to 20 residues. DNA for the CDR3: TGTGCCAGCACGAAGATTTTTGGACAGGTCTTGAGCGGGAGGTCAGAGACCCAGTACTTC. This codes for CASTKIFGQVLSGRSETQYF.

The V gene is TRBV20-1, the J gene TRBJ2-7; TRBD2 agrees at 10 bases. From germline, CDR1 is DFQATT and CDR2 SNEGSKA (reference sequence). The CDR3 length is 15 residues. The trim removed 6 bases at V and 7 bases at J, leaving 15 bases unmatched. DNA for the CDR3: TGCAGTGCCTCAAAACTAGCGGGACGAGGATGGGAGCAGTACTTC. Translated: CSASKLAGRGWEQYF.

The chain joins TRBV5-1 to TRBJ2-3; D possibly corresponds to TRBD2 (6 bases). Germline CDR1 and CDR2: SGHRS and YFSETQ. The CDR3 runs 15 residues. V was clipped by 2 bases and J by 3 bases, with 13 bases between them. CDR3 sequence reads: CASSFMGLDTDTQYF. CDR3 DNA sequence: TGCGCCAGCAGCTTCATGGGACTCGATACAGATACGCAGTATTTT.